A selection of T cell receptor beta chains follows, all from one sample in a study of blood T cell repertoires in COVID-19. Libraries were prepared by immunoSEQ multiplex PCR; TCRdb keeps only in-frame clonotypes and omits some of them. The sample carries around 100,000 clones, roughly 85% recorded once. The specimen sequenced was peripheral blood. These receptors came from a woman between 70 and 85 years old with acute or convalescent COVID-19. Both conserved end residues are part of each CDR3. Each record gives: D gene, J gene, V gene, clone size, CDR3 length, CDR3 protein, CDR3 DNA. D genes are given only for firm matches. Not all rows give a size; the values are once, few, many and, for expanded clones, a class.

>TRBD1|TRBJ1-2|TRBV18|-|17
CASSPNPGQAANYGYTF
TGTGCCAGCTCACCCAACCCGGGACAGGCGGCTAACTATGGCTACACCTTC
>TRBD2|TRBJ2-3|TRBV24-1|-|17
CATAGTSGGTSTDTQYF
TGTGCCACCGCCGGGACTAGCGGGGGGACAAGCACAGATACGCAGTATTTT
>TRBD2|TRBJ2-5|TRBV19|-|15
CASRATSGGGETQYF
TGTGCCAGTAGAGCAACTAGCGGGGGGGGAGAGACCCAGTACTTC
>TRBD2|TRBJ2-5|TRBV19|-|14
CASNRAGVQETQYF
TGTGCCAGTAATCGAGCGGGGGTACAAGAGACCCAGTACTTC
>TRBD1|TRBJ1-6|TRBV14|-|16
CASRKGQGAVGSPLHF
TGTGCCAGCAGAAAGGGACAGGGGGCGGTCGGTTCACCCCTCCACTTT
>TRBD2|TRBJ2-7|TRBV11-2|once|19
CASSPLVSGGSPHAYEQYF
TGTGCCAGCAGCCCCCTCGTTAGCGGGGGTTCACCTCATGCCTACGAGCAGTACTTC
>-|TRBJ2-4|TRBV3-1/TRBV3-2|-|14
CASSQVGAKNIQYF
TGTGCCAGCAGCCAAGTGGGCGCCAAAAACATTCAGTACTTC
>TRBD1|TRBJ1-5|TRBV30|-|14
CAWSLNTGDQPQHF
TGTGCCTGGAGCCTAAACACAGGGGATCAGCCCCAGCATTTT
>TRBD1|TRBJ1-5|TRBV2|-|19
CASSEAFPERDSSNQPQHF
TGTGCCAGCAGTGAAGCGTTTCCCGAAAGGGACAGTAGCAATCAGCCCCAGCATTTT
>TRBD1|TRBJ1-2|TRBV14|-|17
CASSQPGTASFLDGYTF
TGTGCCAGCAGCCAACCCGGGACAGCGAGCTTCTTAGATGGCTACACCTTC
>-|TRBJ1-2|TRBV5-4|-|17
CASSPGTKRGANYGYTF
TGTGCCAGCAGCCCCGGGACAAAAAGAGGTGCTAACTATGGCTACACCTTC
>-|TRBJ1-3|TRBV9|-|14
CASSIEGQGDTIYF
TGTGCCAGCAGCATTGAAGGTCAAGGGGACACCATATATTTT
>TRBD1|TRBJ2-5|TRBV19|-|15
CASSIRTGGEETQYF
TGTGCCAGTAGTATAAGGACAGGGGGAGAAGAGACCCAGTACTTC
>TRBD1|TRBJ1-2|TRBV9|-|17
CASSETGTGKSNYGYTF
TGTGCCAGCAGCGAAACCGGGACAGGGAAATCTAACTATGGCTACACCTTC
>TRBD1|TRBJ1-1|TRBV19|-|14
CASNPGRTGVEAFF
TGTGCCAGTAACCCTGGAAGGACAGGGGTTGAAGCTTTCTTT
>-|TRBJ1-1|TRBV2|-|10
CASGEGKAFF
TGTGCCAGCGGGGAGGGGAAAGCTTTCTTT
>TRBD2|TRBJ2-1|TRBV2|once|16
CASHPGTSGGANEQFF
TGTGCCAGCCATCCTGGGACTAGCGGGGGGGCCAATGAGCAGTTCTTC
>-|TRBJ1-3|TRBV6-6|-|16
CASSYPQSGSGNTIYF
TGTGCCAGCAGTTACCCACAGTCCGGCTCTGGAAACACCATATATTTT
>-|TRBJ1-3|TRBV4-2|once|15
CASSQETGSGNTIYF
TGTGCCAGCAGCCAAGAGACAGGCTCTGGAAACACCATATATTTT
>TRBD1|TRBJ1-2|TRBV3-1/TRBV3-2|-|13
CASSYDRGHGYTF
TGTGCCAGCAGCTACGACAGGGGGCATGGCTACACCTTC
>TRBD2|TRBJ2-7|TRBV4-2|-|17
CASSQDARAGASYEQYF
TGTGCCAGCAGCCAAGATGCGAGAGCGGGGGCCTCCTACGAGCAGTACTTC
>TRBD1|TRBJ1-5|TRBV6-2/TRBV6-3|-|17
CASSAGQGSLSNQPQHF
TGTGCCAGCAGTGCCGGACAGGGCTCCCTTAGCAATCAGCCCCAGCATTTT
>-|TRBJ1-2|TRBV5-4|-|14
CASSSPTGGFGFTF
TGTGCCAGCAGCTCCCCAACGGGGGGGTTCGGGTTCACCTTC
>TRBD2|TRBJ2-1|TRBV5-1|few|16
CASSSGTSGGIYEQFF
TGCGCCAGCAGCTCTGGGACTAGCGGGGGTATTTATGAGCAGTTCTTC
>TRBD1|TRBJ1-1|TRBV27|-|15
CASSSLFPGGTEAFF
TGTGCCAGCAGTTCCCTTTTCCCAGGGGGCACTGAAGCTTTCTTT
>-|TRBJ1-5|TRBV28|-|16
CASSLPGGSGNQPQHF
TGTGCCAGCAGTTTACCCGGGGGGTCGGGCAATCAGCCCCAGCATTTT
>-|TRBJ1-3|TRBV5-1|-|18
CASSPNPRGNSAGNTIYF
TGCGCCAGCAGCCCAAATCCCAGGGGAAATAGCGCTGGAAACACCATATATTTT
>TRBD1|TRBJ1-6|TRBV7-6|-|15
CASSPGQGDNSPLHF
TGTGCCAGCAGCCCAGGACAGGGCGATAATTCACCCCTCCACTTT
>TRBD1|TRBJ2-1|TRBV12-5|-|16
CASGLRTGVGHNEQFF
TGTGCTAGTGGTTTACGAACAGGGGTTGGGCACAATGAGCAGTTCTTC
>-|TRBJ2-3|TRBV7-9|few|15
CASRSGGPFTDTQYF
TGTGCCAGCCGGTCGGGGGGCCCCTTCACAGATACGCAGTATTTT
>-|TRBJ1-4|TRBV9|-|15
CASSVGGTTNEKLFF
TGTGCCAGCAGCGTGGGGGGGACAACTAATGAAAAACTGTTTTTT
>-|TRBJ1-1|TRBV24-1|-|12
CATSDGGTEAFF
TGTGCCACCAGTGATGGAGGGACTGAAGCTTTCTTT
>TRBD1|TRBJ1-6|TRBV30|-|13
CAWGTGVASPLHF
TGTGCCTGGGGGACAGGTGTGGCTTCACCCCTCCACTTT
>-|TRBJ1-1|TRBV5-1|-|15
CASSLEPGAGTEAFF
TGCGCCAGCAGCTTGGAACCAGGGGCCGGCACTGAAGCTTTCTTT
>-|TRBJ1-5|TRBV7-2|few|13
CASAGSAQQPQHF
TGTGCCAGCGCCGGCTCAGCGCAGCAGCCCCAGCATTTT
>TRBD1|TRBJ2-5|TRBV19|-|13
CATQTGSSGTQYF
TGTGCCACCCAGACAGGGTCGAGTGGGACCCAGTACTTC
>-|TRBJ1-1|TRBV6-5|-|13
CASRRGRDTEAFF
TGTGCCAGCCGGAGGGGTCGGGACACTGAAGCTTTCTTT
>-|TRBJ1-6|TRBV14|-|15
CASKEAAGPGSPLHF
TGTGCCAGCAAGGAGGCGGCCGGCCCGGGGTCACCCCTCCACTTT
>-|TRBJ1-1|TRBV19|-|13
CASGQGMNTEAFF
TGTGCCAGTGGGCAGGGTATGAACACTGAAGCTTTCTTT
>TRBD1|TRBJ2-2|TRBV6-2/TRBV6-3|-|18
CASSPKYQTGIYTGELFF
TGTGCCAGCAGCCCCAAATACCAGACAGGGATATACACCGGGGAGCTGTTTTTT
>-|TRBJ2-5|TRBV7-2|-|16
CASSSSGGSYQETQYF
TGTGCCAGCAGTTCCTCTGGGGGGTCGTACCAAGAGACCCAGTACTTC
>-|TRBJ2-6|TRBV7-8|-|18
CASSLHDQAGSGANVLTF
TGTGCCAGCAGCCTTCATGATCAGGCTGGCTCTGGGGCCAACGTCCTGACTTTC
>-|TRBJ2-5|TRBV30|-|14
CAWSATAGTVAQYF
TGTGCCTGGAGCGCCACGGCGGGGACTGTGGCCCAGTACTTC
>TRBD1|TRBJ1-2|TRBV14|-|16
CASSQGGGQTPYGYTF
TGTGCCAGCAGCCAAGGAGGGGGACAGACCCCCTATGGCTACACCTTC
>TRBD1|TRBJ2-3|TRBV27|-|14
CASSRGLGSDTQYF
TGTGCCAGCAGTAGGGGGCTCGGCTCAGATACGCAGTATTTT
>TRBD1|TRBJ2-1|TRBV10-3|-|15
CAIKSTGGGSNEQFF
TGTGCCATCAAAAGTACAGGGGGCGGGAGTAATGAGCAGTTCTTC
>-|TRBJ2-1|TRBV10-3|-|14
CAIDGGAIYNEQFF
TGTGCCATCGACGGCGGGGCGATCTACAATGAGCAGTTCTTC
>-|TRBJ1-2|TRBV5-3|-|16
CARSCPSDTMNYGYTF
TGTGCCAGAAGCTGTCCCTCGGACACTATGAACTATGGCTACACCTTC
>TRBD1|TRBJ1-1|TRBV28|-|15
CASRATGGISTEAFF
TGTGCCAGCAGGGCCACAGGGGGGATATCCACTGAAGCTTTCTTT
>-|TRBJ2-5|TRBV5-6|-|13
CASSHGLVLAQYF
TGTGCCAGCAGCCACGGACTGGTTCTGGCCCAGTACTTC
>-|TRBJ2-3|TRBV6-2/TRBV6-3|-|11
CASSTEITQYF
TGTGCCAGCAGTACAGAGATAACGCAGTATTTT